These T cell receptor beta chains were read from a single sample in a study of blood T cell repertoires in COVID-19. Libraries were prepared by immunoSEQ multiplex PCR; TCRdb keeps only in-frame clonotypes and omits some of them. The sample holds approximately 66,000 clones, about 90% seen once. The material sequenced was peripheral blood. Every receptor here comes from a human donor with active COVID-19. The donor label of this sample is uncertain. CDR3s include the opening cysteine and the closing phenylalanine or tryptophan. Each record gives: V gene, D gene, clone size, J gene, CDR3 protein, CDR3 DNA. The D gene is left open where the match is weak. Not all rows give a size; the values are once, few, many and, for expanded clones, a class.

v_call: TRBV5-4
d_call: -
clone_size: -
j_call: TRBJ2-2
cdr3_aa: CASSFPRGTANTGELFF
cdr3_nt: TGTGCCAGCAGCTTCCCAAGGGGGACGGCGAACACCGGGGAGCTGTTTTTT

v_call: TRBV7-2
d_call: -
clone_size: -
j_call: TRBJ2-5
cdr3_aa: CASSFGGVETQYF
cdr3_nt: TGTGCCAGCAGCTTTGGCGGGGTCGAGACCCAGTACTTC

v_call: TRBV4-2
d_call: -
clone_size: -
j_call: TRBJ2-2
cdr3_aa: CASSQVAGQLTGELFF
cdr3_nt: TGTGCCAGCAGCCAAGTGGCTGGACAGCTCACCGGGGAGCTGTTTTTT

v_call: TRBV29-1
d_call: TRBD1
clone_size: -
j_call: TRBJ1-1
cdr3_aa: CSVERQGGYEAFF
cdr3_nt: TGCAGCGTTGAGAGACAGGGGGGCTACGAAGCTTTCTTT

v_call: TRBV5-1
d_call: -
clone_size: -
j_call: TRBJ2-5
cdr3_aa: CASSTAPPGETQYF
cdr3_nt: TGCGCCAGCAGCACTGCCCCGCCAGGAGAGACCCAGTACTTC

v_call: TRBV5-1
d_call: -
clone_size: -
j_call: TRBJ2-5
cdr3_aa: CASSWRAGETQYF
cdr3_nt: TGCGCCAGCAGCTGGAGGGCAGGAGAGACCCAGTACTTC

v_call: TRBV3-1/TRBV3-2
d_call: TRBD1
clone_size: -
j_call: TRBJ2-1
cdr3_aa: CASSQRGPRQFF
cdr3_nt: TGTGCCAGCAGCCAAAGGGGGCCGAGGCAGTTCTTC

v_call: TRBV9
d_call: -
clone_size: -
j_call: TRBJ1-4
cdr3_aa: CASSVSQGTNEKLFF
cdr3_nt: TGTGCCAGCAGCGTAAGTCAGGGAACTAATGAAAAACTGTTTTTT

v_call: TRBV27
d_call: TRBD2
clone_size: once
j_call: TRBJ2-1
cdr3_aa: CASSAPAGRINEQFF
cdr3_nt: TGTGCCAGCAGTGCCCCAGCGGGACGCATAAATGAGCAGTTCTTC

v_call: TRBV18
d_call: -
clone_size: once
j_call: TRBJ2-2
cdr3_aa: CASSPPTPVTGELFF
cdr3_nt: TGTGCCAGCTCACCACCGACACCGGTCACCGGGGAGCTGTTTTTT

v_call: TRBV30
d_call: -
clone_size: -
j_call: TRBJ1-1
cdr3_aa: CAWSTREYTEAFF
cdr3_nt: TGTGCCTGGAGTACCCGGGAATACACTGAAGCTTTCTTT

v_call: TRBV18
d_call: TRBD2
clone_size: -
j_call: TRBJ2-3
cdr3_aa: CASSPGGGTDTQYF
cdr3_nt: TGTGCCAGCTCACCGGGAGGGGGCACAGATACGCAGTATTTT

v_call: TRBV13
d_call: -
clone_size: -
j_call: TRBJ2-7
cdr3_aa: CASSPTGEGSYEQYF
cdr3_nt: TGTGCCAGCAGCCCGACAGGGGAGGGCTCCTACGAGCAGTACTTC

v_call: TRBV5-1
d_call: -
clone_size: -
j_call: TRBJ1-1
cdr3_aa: CASSSYRGGDTEAFF
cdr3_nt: TGCGCCAGCAGCTCGTACCGGGGGGGAGACACTGAAGCTTTCTTT

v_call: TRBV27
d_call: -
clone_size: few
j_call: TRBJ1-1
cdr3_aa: CASSSVVMNTEAFF
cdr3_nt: TGTGCCAGCAGTTCAGTCGTTATGAACACTGAAGCTTTCTTT

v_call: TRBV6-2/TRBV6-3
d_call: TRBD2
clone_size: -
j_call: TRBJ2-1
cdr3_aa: CASSQGLAGGYYNEQFF
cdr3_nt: TGTGCCAGCAGTCAAGGACTAGCGGGAGGGTACTACAATGAGCAGTTCTTC

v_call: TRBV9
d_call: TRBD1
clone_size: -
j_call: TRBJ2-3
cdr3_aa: CASSVGGQATDTQYF
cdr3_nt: TGTGCCAGCAGCGTGGGGGGACAGGCCACAGATACGCAGTATTTT

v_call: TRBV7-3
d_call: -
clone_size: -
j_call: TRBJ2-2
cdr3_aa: CASSLARDGELFF
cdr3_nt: TGTGCCAGCAGCTTGGCCCGGGACGGGGAGCTGTTTTTT

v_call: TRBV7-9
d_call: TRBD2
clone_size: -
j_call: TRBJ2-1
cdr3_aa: CASSLNLAGPSGAYNEQFF
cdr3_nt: TGTGCCAGCAGCTTAAACCTAGCGGGGCCTTCCGGGGCCTACAATGAGCAGTTCTTC

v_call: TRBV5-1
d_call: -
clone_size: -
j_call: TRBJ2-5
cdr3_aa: CASSSGQTGWPETQYF
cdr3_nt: TGCGCCAGCAGCTCCGGTCAGACAGGCTGGCCAGAGACCCAGTACTTC

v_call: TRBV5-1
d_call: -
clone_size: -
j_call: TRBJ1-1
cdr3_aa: CASSTDDRSYAEAFF
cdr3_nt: TGCGCCAGCAGCACCGATGACAGGTCCTACGCTGAAGCTTTCTTT

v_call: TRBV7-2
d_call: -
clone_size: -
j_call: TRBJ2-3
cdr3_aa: CASSQGGYEYF
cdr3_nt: TGTGCCAGTTCCCAGGGGGGATATGAGTATTTT

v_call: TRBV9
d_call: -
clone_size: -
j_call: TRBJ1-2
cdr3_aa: CASSVAIATGTMTGYTF
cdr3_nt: TGTGCCAGCAGCGTAGCTATAGCAACAGGGACAATGACTGGCTACACCTTC

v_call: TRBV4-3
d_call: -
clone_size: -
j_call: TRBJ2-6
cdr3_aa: CASSQGWAGAGANVLTF
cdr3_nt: TGCGCCAGCAGCCAAGGTTGGGCAGGGGCTGGGGCCAACGTCCTGACTTTC

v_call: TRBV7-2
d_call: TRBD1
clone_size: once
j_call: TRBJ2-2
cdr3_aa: CASNNRGQGAQLFF
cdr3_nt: TGTGCCAGCAACAACAGGGGGCAAGGCGCGCAGCTGTTTTTT

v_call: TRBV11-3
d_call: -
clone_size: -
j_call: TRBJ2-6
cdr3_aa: CATPSGANVLTF
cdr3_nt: TGTGCCACCCCTAGTGGGGCCAACGTCCTGACTTTC

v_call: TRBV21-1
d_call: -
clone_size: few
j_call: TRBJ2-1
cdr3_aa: CASSRTRGGAYNEQFF
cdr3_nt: TGTGCCAGCAGTCGGACTAGGGGCGGGGCCTACAATGAGCAGTTCTTC

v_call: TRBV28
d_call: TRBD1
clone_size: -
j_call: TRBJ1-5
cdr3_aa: CAVWGQVPFYSNQPQHF
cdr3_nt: TGTGCCGTTTGGGGACAGGTTCCCTTTTATAGCAATCAGCCCCAGCATTTT

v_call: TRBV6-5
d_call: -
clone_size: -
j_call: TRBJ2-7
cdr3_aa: CASSYSYRQLGQYF
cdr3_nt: TGTGCCAGCAGTTACTCATATAGACAGCTAGGGCAGTACTTC

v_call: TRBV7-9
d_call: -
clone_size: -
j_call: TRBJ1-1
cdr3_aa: CASSFNSDRTEAFF
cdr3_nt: TGTGCCAGCAGCTTCAACAGTGATAGGACTGAAGCTTTCTTT

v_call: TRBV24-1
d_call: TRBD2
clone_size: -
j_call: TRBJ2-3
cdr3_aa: CATSGGLALRADTQYF
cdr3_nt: TGTGCCACCAGTGGGGGACTAGCCCTCCGCGCAGATACGCAGTATTTT

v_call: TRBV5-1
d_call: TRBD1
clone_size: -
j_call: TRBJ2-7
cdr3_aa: CASSRGQGLHEQYF
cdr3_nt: TGCGCCAGCAGCCGGGGACAGGGGCTCCACGAGCAGTACTTC

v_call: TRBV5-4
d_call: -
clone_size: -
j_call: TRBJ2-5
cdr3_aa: CASSLAGVETQYF
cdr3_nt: TGTGCCAGCAGCCTGGCCGGGGTTGAGACCCAGTACTTC

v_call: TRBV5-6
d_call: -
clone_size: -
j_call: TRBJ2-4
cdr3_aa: CASSLRAGLAKNIQYF
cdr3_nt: TGTGCCAGCAGCCTCCGAGCGGGTCTAGCCAAAAACATTCAGTACTTC

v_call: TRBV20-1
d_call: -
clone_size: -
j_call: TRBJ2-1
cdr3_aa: CSASGSSTYNEQFF
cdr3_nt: TGCAGTGCTAGTGGGTCTAGCACGTACAATGAGCAGTTCTTC

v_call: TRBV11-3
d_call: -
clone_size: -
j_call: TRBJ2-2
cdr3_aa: CASSSNRAGELFF
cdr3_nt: TGTGCCAGCAGCTCCAACAGGGCAGGGGAGCTGTTTTTT

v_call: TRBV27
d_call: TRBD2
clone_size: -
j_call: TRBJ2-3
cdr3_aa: CASSLSSLAGGPGTDTQYF
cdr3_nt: TGTGCCAGCAGTCTGAGCTCTCTAGCGGGGGGGCCAGGGACAGATACGCAGTATTTT

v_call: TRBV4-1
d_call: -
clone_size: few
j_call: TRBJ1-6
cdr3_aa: CASTGAGNLNSPLHF
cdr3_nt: TGCGCCAGCACCGGGGCGGGGAATCTTAATTCACCCCTCCACTTT

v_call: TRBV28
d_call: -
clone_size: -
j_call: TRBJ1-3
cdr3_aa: CASSLGGVGNTIYF
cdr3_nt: TGTGCCAGCAGTCTGGGGGGTGTGGGAAACACCATATATTTT

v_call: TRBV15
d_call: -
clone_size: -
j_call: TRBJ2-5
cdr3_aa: CATSRDLRDQETQYF
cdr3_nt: TGTGCCACCAGCAGAGATCTGAGAGACCAAGAGACCCAGTACTTC

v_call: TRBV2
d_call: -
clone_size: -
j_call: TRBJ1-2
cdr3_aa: CASSEEQLAYGYTF
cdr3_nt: TGTGCCAGCAGTGAGGAACAGCTTGCCTATGGCTACACCTTC

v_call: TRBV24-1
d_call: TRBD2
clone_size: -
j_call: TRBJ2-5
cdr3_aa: CATSDLGSSGQETQYF
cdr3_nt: TGTGCCACCAGTGATTTAGGGTCTAGCGGACAAGAGACCCAGTACTTC

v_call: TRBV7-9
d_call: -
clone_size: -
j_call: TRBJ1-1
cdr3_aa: CASSLFREATEAFF
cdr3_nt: TGTGCCAGCAGCTTATTCAGGGAGGCCACTGAAGCTTTCTTT

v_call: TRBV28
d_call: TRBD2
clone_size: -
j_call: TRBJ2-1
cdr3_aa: CASNRQGLAGVGSNEQFF
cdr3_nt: TGTGCCAGCAACCGACAGGGGCTAGCGGGAGTCGGGTCTAATGAGCAGTTCTTC

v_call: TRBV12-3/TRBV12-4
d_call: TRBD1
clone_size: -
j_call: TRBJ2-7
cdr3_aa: CASTWDRGGEQYF
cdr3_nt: TGTGCCAGCACTTGGGACAGGGGTGGCGAGCAGTACTTC

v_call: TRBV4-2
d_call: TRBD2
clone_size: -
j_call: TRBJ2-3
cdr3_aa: CASSQGSLATSTDTQYF
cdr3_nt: TGTGCCAGCAGCCAAGGGTCACTAGCGACGAGCACAGATACGCAGTATTTT

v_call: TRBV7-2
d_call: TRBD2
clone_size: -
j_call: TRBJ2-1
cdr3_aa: CASARGGVYNEQFF
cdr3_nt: TGTGCCTCCGCCCGCGGGGGGGTTTACAATGAGCAGTTCTTC